The T cell receptor (beta chain) under discussion was sequenced for a study of T cells in Graves' hyperthyroidism and ophthalmopathy. Study-level background: The blood sample was taken at first diagnosis, before treatment began.

Study results and limitations: Ophthalmopathy onset followed model prediction by a median about seven months.

Germline V gene lookup returns CDR1 MGHDK and CDR2 SYGVNS. V shed 3 bases, J shed 5 bases, and the junction held 7 bases outside the gene matches. There are 15 residues in the CDR3. As for this clonotype: Its matching antigen is unknown.

Patients having uncontrolled infection, another autoimmune disease, pregnancy or lactation were not included. TCR beta CDR3 regions were amplified from RNA. With the HTBI primer set, the TCR CDR3 went through a first round of RT-PCR. Using its own MiXCR run on the multiplex PCR reads, TCRdb lists one record per CDR3 protein. The sample lists hundreds of thousands of distinct CDR3 sequences, roughly 40% occurring once. The sample was blood. This receptor was obtained from a man younger than 30 with Graves' hyperthyroidism. The chain links TRBV25-1 to TRBJ2-3, with 8 positions matching TRBD2. The CDR3 region is CASSDRRGAGDTQYF. The CDR3 bases are TGTGCCAGCAGTGACCGGCGGGGGGCTGGAGATACGCAGTATTTT.